Below, one T cell receptor beta chain is given with its context. As yet, its antigen is unknown. The method was immunoSEQ multiplex PCR; TCRdb's version includes in-frame clones alone and lacks a portion of them. The sample lists about 72,000 clones, roughly 84% occurring once. This specimen comes from a study of neoadjuvant anti-PD-1 for oral cavity cancer. Study-wide findings and caveats: With a few patients per group, TCR findings need larger cohorts.

V shed 5 bases, J shed 1 base, and the junction held 5 bases outside the gene matches. This CDR3 is 14 amino acids long. Germline V gene data show CDR1 as GTSNPN and CDR2 as SVGIG (reference sequence). Time point indicated: after neoadjuvant nivolumab, at surgical resection. The TCR was taken from a person aged 35-79 years with oral cavity squamous cell carcinoma. Material: PBMCs, obtained after nivolumab (anti-PD-1) treatment. The chain uses TRBV30 and TRBJ2-7; 10 nucleotides match TRBD1. The CDR3 is CAWGWTGGSYEQYF. CDR3 DNA sequence: TGTGCCTGGGGATGGACAGGGGGTTCCTACGAGCAGTACTTC.